The clone carrying this T cell receptor beta chain was seen a few times. MiXCR, applied by TCRdb to the RT-PCR reads, yields one record per CDR3 protein. Of around 700,000 distinct CDR3 sequences in the sample, 13% to 15% were seen once. The clonotype was recovered from a female donor in good health, serving as a healthy control. Sequences were obtained from memory CD4+ T cells from blood.

CDR3 bases: TGTGCCAGCAGCCTCACAGGGACAGGGGGCGCGGGCTACACCTTC. Amino acid sequence: CASSLTGTGGAGYTF. The chain joins TRBV7-2 to TRBJ1-2; 12 bases agree with TRBD1. This CDR3 has 15 residues. With 5 bases clipped from V and 8 bases from J, the junction kept 9 bases outside the gene matches. Germline V gives CDR1 SGHTA, CDR2 FQGNSA.